This entry lists 3 T cell receptor beta chains sequenced from one sample in a study of Tregs in tolerant kidney transplant recipients. Libraries were prepared by immunoSEQ multiplex PCR; TCRdb keeps only in-frame clonotypes and omits some of them. The data show tens of thousands of clones, with roughly nine tenths seen just once and about 1.6% held by the top ten. Mixed chimerism was transient after nonmyeloablative marrow transplants from related graft donors. This specimen was CD4+ T cells from blood (PBMCs), taken 24 months after the transplant. Every receptor here comes from a human patient who received a combined kidney and bone marrow transplant. Some of the T cells may derive from the graft donor.

The chain uses TRBV5-1 and TRBJ2-1, with a tentative D call TRBD1 (5 bases). CDR1 is SGHRS, CDR2 YFSETQ, per germline. CDR3 length: 14 amino acids. The V end was cut by 1 base, the J end by 7 bases, with 12 bases between. The CDR3 nucleotides read TGCGCCAGCAGCTTGCCAAGCAGGGATAATGAGCAGTTCTTC. The encoded protein is CASSLPSRDNEQFF.

The chain links TRBV19 to TRBJ2-5; 7 bases line up with TRBD2. The V segment lost 5 bases and the J segment 0 bases; nucleotides outside the gene matches: 6. The germline V gene encodes CDR1 LNHDA and CDR2 SQIVND (reference sequence). This CDR3 region has 15 residues. The CDR3 region is CASSPLAEYQETQYF. DNA of the CDR3: TGTGCCAGTAGTCCCCTAGCGGAGTACCAAGAGACCCAGTACTTC.

The chain employs TRBV5-4 and TRBJ2-6; 12 bases agree with TRBD1. With V trimmed by 3 bases and J by 4 bases, 2 bases remained unmatched. The CDR3 loop spans 16 amino acids. Looked up from germline, CDR1 is SGHNT and CDR2 is YYREEE (reference sequence). The CDR3 DNA reads TGTGCCAGCAGCTGGGGACAGGGGGCCGGGGCCAACGTCCTGACTTTC. It yields the protein CASSWGQGAGANVLTF.